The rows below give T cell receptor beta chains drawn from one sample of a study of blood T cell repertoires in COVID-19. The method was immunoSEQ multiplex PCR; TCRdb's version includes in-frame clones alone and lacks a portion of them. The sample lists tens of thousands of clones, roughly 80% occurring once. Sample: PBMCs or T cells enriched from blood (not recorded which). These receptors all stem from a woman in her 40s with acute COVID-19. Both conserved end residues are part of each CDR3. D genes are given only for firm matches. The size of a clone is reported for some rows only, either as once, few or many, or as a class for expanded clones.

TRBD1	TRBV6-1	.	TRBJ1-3	TGTGCCAGCAGTGAATTGGGGACAGGCCTCAACACCATATATTTT	CASSELGTGLNTIYF
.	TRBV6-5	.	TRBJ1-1	TGTGCCAGCAGTCCCCTAGTCCTGAACACTGAAGCTTTCTTT	CASSPLVLNTEAFF
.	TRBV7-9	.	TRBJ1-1	TGTGCCAGCAGCAGCCACCCGACTGAACCTGAAGCTTTCTTT	CASSSHPTEPEAFF
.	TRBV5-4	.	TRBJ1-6	TGTGCCAGCAGCCCCGCCCGGACGGGGGTTGAATCACCCCTCCACTTT	CASSPARTGVESPLHF
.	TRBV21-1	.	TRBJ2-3	TGTGCCAGCAGCACCACTAAGAGTTGGACAGTTTTTTCAGATACGCAGTATTTT	CASSTTKSWTVFSDTQYF
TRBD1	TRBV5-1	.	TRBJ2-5	TGCGCCAGCAGGCCTACAGGGGTAACTGAGACCCAGTACTTC	CASRPTGVTETQYF
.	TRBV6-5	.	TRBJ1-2	TGTGCCAGCAGTTTGGGGGGCTATGGCTACACCTTC	CASSLGGYGYTF
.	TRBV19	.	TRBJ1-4	TGTGCCAGTAGATTGACAGAATATAATGAAAAACTGTTTTTT	CASRLTEYNEKLFF
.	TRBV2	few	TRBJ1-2	TGTGCCAGCAGGGGGAGCGACAGGACCTATGGCTACACCTTC	CASRGSDRTYGYTF
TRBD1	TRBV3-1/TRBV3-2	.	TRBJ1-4	TGTGCCAGCAGCCAAGGGAAAGGGGGCTATGAAAAACTGTTTTTT	CASSQGKGGYEKLFF
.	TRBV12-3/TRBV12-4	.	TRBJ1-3	TGTGCCAGCAGTTTAGGGGGCGTCGGCACCATATATTTT	CASSLGGVGTIYF
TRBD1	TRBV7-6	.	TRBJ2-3	TGTGCCAGCAGCCCAGGTATCGGGACAGGGGCTACGCAGTATTTT	CASSPGIGTGATQYF
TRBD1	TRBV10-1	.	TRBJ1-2	TGCGCCAGCAGCAGGGACAGATATGGCTACACCTTC	CASSRDRYGYTF
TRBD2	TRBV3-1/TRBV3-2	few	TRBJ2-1	TGTGCCAGCAGCCAAGATTGGCTAGCGGATAACAATGAGCAGTTCTTC	CASSQDWLADNNEQFF
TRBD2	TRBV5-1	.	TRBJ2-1	TGCGCCAGCAGCTTGGTAGCGGGGGGCAATTATGAGCAGTTCTTC	CASSLVAGGNYEQFF
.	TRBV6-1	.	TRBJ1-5	TGTGCCAGCAGTGAAATTATGACTTCCTCCCAGCATTTT	CASSEIMTSSQHF
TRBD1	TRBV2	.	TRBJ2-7	TGTGCCAGCAGTGAATACAGGGGAGCGTCCTACGAGCAGTACTTC	CASSEYRGASYEQYF
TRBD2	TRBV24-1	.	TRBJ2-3	TGTGCCACCAGTGTAGGACTAGCGGGGGGGGGAAGCACAGATACGCAGTATTTT	CATSVGLAGGGSTDTQYF
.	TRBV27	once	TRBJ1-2	TGTGCCAGCAGTTTAACCCCACAGCAGGGCTACACCTTC	CASSLTPQQGYTF
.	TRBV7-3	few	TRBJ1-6	TGTGCCAGCAGTCCAGGGCCCGCTCCTGGCTCACCCCTCCACTTT	CASSPGPAPGSPLHF
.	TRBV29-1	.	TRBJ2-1	TGCAGCGTTGTATGGGCATACAATGAGCAGTTCTTC	CSVVWAYNEQFF
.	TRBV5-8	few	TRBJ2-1	TGTGCCAGCAGCTCGGACTCCAGTGAGCAGTTCTTC	CASSSDSSEQFF
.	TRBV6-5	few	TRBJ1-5	TGTGCCAGCAGTAAGACTGATGATAGCAATCAGCCCCAGCATTTT	CASSKTDDSNQPQHF
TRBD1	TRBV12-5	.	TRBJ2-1	TGTGCTAGTGGTTTCGGACAGGGGGCAAATGAGCAGTTCTTC	CASGFGQGANEQFF
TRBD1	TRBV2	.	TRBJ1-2	TGTGCCAGCAGGGGCAGGGTACAGGGGGAAGGCTACACCTTC	CASRGRVQGEGYTF
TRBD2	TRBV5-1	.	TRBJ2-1	TGCGCCAGCAGCTTGTATGGGACTAGCGGATACAATGAGCAGTTCTTC	CASSLYGTSGYNEQFF
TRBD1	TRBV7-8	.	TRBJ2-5	TGTGCCAGCAGCAGATACGGTTCAGGGGGCGCAGAGACCCAGTACTTC	CASSRYGSGGAETQYF
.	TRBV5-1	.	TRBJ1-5	TGCGCCAGCAGAGAGGAGTTCAATCAGCCCCAGCATTTT	CASREEFNQPQHF
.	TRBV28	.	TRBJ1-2	TGTGCCAGCAGTTCACGAGGCGGATACTATGGCTACACCTTC	CASSSRGGYYGYTF
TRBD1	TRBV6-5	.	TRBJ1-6	TGTGCCAGCCTGACAGGGGTAGACTCACCCCTCCACTTT	CASLTGVDSPLHF
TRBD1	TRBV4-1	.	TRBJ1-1	TGCGCCAGCAGCCAAGATAGGGCCAGGGGGTCCACTGAAGCTTTCTTT	CASSQDRARGSTEAFF
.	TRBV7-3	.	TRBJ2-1	TGTGCCAGCAGCCCCGGACTACCAGGCCCGTCTGAGCAGTTCTTC	CASSPGLPGPSEQFF
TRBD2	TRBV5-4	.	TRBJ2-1	TGTGCCAGCAGCTTGCTCGCGGGAGATTACAATGAGCAGTTCTTC	CASSLLAGDYNEQFF
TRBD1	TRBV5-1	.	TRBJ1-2	TGCGCCAGCAGCTTGGCGTCCCGGGACAGGGTTAACTATGGCTACACCTTC	CASSLASRDRVNYGYTF
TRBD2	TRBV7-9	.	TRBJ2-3	TGTGCCAGCAGCGGAAGTGGCCTAGCGGGGGGCACAGATACGCAGTATTTT	CASSGSGLAGGTDTQYF
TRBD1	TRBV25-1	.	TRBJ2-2	TGTGCCAGCAGTGAATCCCGGGACAGGGGATATTCCGGGGAGCTGTTTTTT	CASSESRDRGYSGELFF
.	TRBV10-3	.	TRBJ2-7	TGTGCCTCCAAGGGCGGGACGAGCTCTTACGAGCAGTACTTC	CASKGGTSSYEQYF
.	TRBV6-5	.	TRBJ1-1	TGTGCCAGCAGTTACAACAGTCTGAACACTGAAGCTTTCTTT	CASSYNSLNTEAFF
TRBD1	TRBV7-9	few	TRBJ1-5	TGTGCCAGCAGCTTAGAGTCAGGGGGCTACAATCAGCCCCAGCATTTT	CASSLESGGYNQPQHF
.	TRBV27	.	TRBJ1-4	TGTGCCAGCAGTTTACAGGGTGCTAATGAAAAACTGTTTTTT	CASSLQGANEKLFF
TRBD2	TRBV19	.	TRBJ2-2	TGTGCCAGTAGTGCCCGAGGACTAGCGGGGGGGCCAGACACCGGGGAGCTGTTTTTT	CASSARGLAGGPDTGELFF
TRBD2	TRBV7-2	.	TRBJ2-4	TGTGCCAGCAGCTTAAAGCGGGGAAACATTCAGTACTTC	CASSLKRGNIQYF
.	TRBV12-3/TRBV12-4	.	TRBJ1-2	TGTGCCAGCAGTTTAACCGGCTATGGCTACACCTTC	CASSLTGYGYTF
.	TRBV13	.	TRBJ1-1	TGTGCCAGCAGCGAAGGGGGCACTGAAGCTTTCTTT	CASSEGGTEAFF
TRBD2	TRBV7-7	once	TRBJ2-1	TGTGCTAGCAGCTTGGGGACTAGCGGGAGTGAAGGTGAGCAGTTCTTC	CASSLGTSGSEGEQFF
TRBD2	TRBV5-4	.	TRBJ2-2	TGTGCCGGTATCGGGGGGGGCCCCGCGGGCACCGGGGAGCTGTTTTTT	CAGIGGGPAGTGELFF
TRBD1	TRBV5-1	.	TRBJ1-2	TGCGCCAGCAGCTTGGTGCCAGGGGGGAACTATGGCTACACCTTC	CASSLVPGGNYGYTF
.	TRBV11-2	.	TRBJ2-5	TGTGCCAGTGGACCGGGAGTCAAGCCCGAGACCCAGTACTTC	CASGPGVKPETQYF
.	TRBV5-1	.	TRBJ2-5	TGCGCCAGCAGCTTGGGGGGTTGGGGCCTTCAAGAGACCCAGTACTTC	CASSLGGWGLQETQYF
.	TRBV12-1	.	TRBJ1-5	TGTGCCAGCAGCTTCCGGGACAGGGTTAGGCGAAGCAATCAGCCCCAGCATTTT	CASSFRDRVRRSNQPQHF
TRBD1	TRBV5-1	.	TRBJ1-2	TGCGCCAGCAGCGGCAGGGACAGAACCTATGGAGGCTACACCTTC	CASSGRDRTYGGYTF
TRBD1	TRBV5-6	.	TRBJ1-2	TGTGCCAGCAGCCTGTACAGGGGGCTTATCTATGGCTACACCTTC	CASSLYRGLIYGYTF
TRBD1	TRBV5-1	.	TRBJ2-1	TGCGCCAGCAGCTTGGTCGGGACAGATCGGGGTGATGAGCAGTTCTTC	CASSLVGTDRGDEQFF
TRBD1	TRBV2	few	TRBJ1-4	TGTGCCAGCAGTGTAACTGGGACAGGGGATGAAAAACTGTTTTTT	CASSVTGTGDEKLFF
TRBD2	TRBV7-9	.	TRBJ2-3	TGTGCCAGCAGCCCTAGCGGGGGCACAGATACGCAGTATTTT	CASSPSGGTDTQYF
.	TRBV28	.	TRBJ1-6	TGTGCCAGCAGGACAGTTTCGGGCTCCTATAATTCACCCCTCCACTTT	CASRTVSGSYNSPLHF
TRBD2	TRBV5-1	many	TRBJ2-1	TGCGCCAGCAGCTTGGAAGCTAGCGGGAGTTCCTACAATGAGCAGTTCTTC	CASSLEASGSSYNEQFF
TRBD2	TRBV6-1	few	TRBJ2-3	TGTGCCAGCAGTGAATTTGCGGGGGACACAGATACGCAGTATTTT	CASSEFAGDTDTQYF
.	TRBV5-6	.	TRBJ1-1	TGTGCCAGCAGCTCCTGGGGCGCTGAAGCTTTCTTT	CASSSWGAEAFF
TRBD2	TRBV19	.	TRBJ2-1	TGTGCCAGTATGCCGGCAAATCTAGCGGGCGGGGTCGATGAGCAGTTCTTC	CASMPANLAGGVDEQFF